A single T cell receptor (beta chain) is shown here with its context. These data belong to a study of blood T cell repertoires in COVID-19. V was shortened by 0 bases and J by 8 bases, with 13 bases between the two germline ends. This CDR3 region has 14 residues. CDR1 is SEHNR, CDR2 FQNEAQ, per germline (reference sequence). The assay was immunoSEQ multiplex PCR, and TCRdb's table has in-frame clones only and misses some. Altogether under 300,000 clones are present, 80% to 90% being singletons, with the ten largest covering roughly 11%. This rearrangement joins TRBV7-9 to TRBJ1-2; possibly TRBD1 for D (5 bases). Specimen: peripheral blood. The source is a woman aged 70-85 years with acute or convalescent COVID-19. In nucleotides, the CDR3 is TGTGCCAGCAGCTTAGCGGGGAGGGGAGGAGGCTACACCTTC. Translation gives CASSLAGRGGGYTF.